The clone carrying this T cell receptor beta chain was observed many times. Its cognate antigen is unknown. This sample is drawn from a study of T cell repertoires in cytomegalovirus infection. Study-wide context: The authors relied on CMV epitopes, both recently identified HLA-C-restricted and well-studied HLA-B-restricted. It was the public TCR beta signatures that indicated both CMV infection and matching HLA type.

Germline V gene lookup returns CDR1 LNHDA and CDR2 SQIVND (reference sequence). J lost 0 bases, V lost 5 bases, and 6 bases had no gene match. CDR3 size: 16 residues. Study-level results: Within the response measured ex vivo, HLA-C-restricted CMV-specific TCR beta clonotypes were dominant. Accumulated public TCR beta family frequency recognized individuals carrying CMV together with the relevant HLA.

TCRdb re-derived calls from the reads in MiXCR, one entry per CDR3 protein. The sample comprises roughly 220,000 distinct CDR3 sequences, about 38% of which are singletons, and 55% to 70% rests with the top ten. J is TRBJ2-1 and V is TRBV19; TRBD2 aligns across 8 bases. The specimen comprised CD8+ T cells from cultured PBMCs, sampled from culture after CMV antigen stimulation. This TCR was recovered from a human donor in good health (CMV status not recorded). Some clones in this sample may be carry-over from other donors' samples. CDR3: CASSLGLAGSYNEQFF. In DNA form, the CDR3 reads TGTGCCAGTAGTCTTGGACTAGCCGGCTCCTACAATGAGCAGTTCTTC.